The rows below give T cell receptor beta chains drawn from one sample of a study of T cells in localized non-small cell lung cancer. The assay was immunoSEQ multiplex PCR, and TCRdb's table has in-frame clones only and misses some. The sample shows tens of thousands of clones, approximately 90% of them seen only once. The sequencing here drew on peripheral blood, taken before any cancer treatment. The receptors stem from a man aged 35 to 69 with stage I lung adenocarcinoma. Each CDR3 is given with its conserved first and last residue. The D gene is left open where the match is weak. Size values are once, few and many counts, or a class for expanded clones, and some rows have none.

clone size	D gene	V gene	J gene	CDR3 DNA	CDR3 protein
.	TRBD2	TRBV4-1	TRBJ2-7	TGCGCCAGCAGCCAAGATGCACGGGAGGGCCTCTACGAGCAGTACTTC	CASSQDAREGLYEQYF
.	.	TRBV28	TRBJ2-5	TGTGCCAGCACCCCCCAAGGGGGAGGGCCAAGGGAGACCCAGTACTTC	CASTPQGGGPRETQYF
.	.	TRBV27	TRBJ2-7	TGTGCCAGCAGTTTCCTGGGACGGCGATCCTACGAGCAGTACTTC	CASSFLGRRSYEQYF
.	.	TRBV27	TRBJ1-1	TGTGCCAGCAGTTTTAGCGTGAACACTGAAGCTTTCTTT	CASSFSVNTEAFF
.	TRBD2	TRBV6-6	TRBJ2-7	TGTGCCAGCAGGACTAGCGGGGGGACCTACGAGCAGTACTTC	CASRTSGGTYEQYF
.	.	TRBV11-3	TRBJ2-2	TGTGCCAGCAGCCCCGTAACGGCCGGGGAGCTGTTTTTT	CASSPVTAGELFF
.	.	TRBV6-1	TRBJ2-5	TGTGCCAGCAGGAGGGCAGGGAAAGAGACCCAGTACTTC	CASRRAGKETQYF
.	.	TRBV7-7	TRBJ2-1	TGTGCTAGCAGCTTAGGCCTCGGTGCCGGGAGAAGCAATGAGCAGTTCTTC	CASSLGLGAGRSNEQFF
.	TRBD1	TRBV7-9	TRBJ2-7	TGTGCCAGCAGCTTAAGGGCAGGGGGCTCCTACGAGCAGTACTTC	CASSLRAGGSYEQYF
.	TRBD1	TRBV6-1	TRBJ2-7	TGTGCCAGCAGTGAAATTAACAGGGGAGACGAGCAGTACTTC	CASSEINRGDEQYF
few	.	TRBV7-2	TRBJ2-7	TGTGCCAGCAGCTTTGCGGACGGCTCCTACGAGCAGTACTTC	CASSFADGSYEQYF
many	TRBD1	TRBV7-6	TRBJ2-7	TGTGCCAGCAGCCCAAAGGGACAGGGAGACGAGCAGTACTTC	CASSPKGQGDEQYF
.	.	TRBV15	TRBJ2-1	TGTGCCACCAGCGGAAGAGGACAGCCTTCCTACAATGAGCAGTTCTTC	CATSGRGQPSYNEQFF
.	TRBD1	TRBV2	TRBJ2-6	TGTGCCAGCAGTGATGGACAGGGGGCCTTTGGGGCCAACGTCCTGACTTTC	CASSDGQGAFGANVLTF
.	.	TRBV6-6	TRBJ1-5	TGTGCCAGCAGTCCAACAGTTAACAATCAGCCCCAGCATTTT	CASSPTVNNQPQHF
once	.	TRBV11-2	TRBJ1-2	TGTGCCAGCAGCTTAGCCCCGGGGATCTATGGCTACACCTTC	CASSLAPGIYGYTF
once	.	TRBV28	TRBJ1-2	TGTGCCAGCAGTGCGAACCGAAACTATGGCTACACCTTC	CASSANRNYGYTF
medium-sized	.	TRBV28	TRBJ1-1	TGTGCCAGCAGCTTACAGAACACTGAAGCTTTCTTT	CASSLQNTEAFF
.	.	TRBV6-5	TRBJ2-7	TGTGCCAGCAGTTACTCCAGGGGTGTGGACGAGCAGTACTTC	CASSYSRGVDEQYF
.	.	TRBV27	TRBJ2-3	TGTGCCAGCAGTTACAAGGGCCGGGGAGATACGCAGTATTTT	CASSYKGRGDTQYF
.	TRBD2	TRBV4-1	TRBJ2-7	TGCGCCAGCAGCCAAGCGTGGCTAGCGGGAGTAGGCGGGGTCGAGCAGTACTTC	CASSQAWLAGVGGVEQYF
.	.	TRBV19	TRBJ1-4	TGTGCCTCAGGGCGGGAAAAACTGTTTTTT	CASGREKLFF
.	.	TRBV4-3	TRBJ2-3	TGCGCCAGCAGCCAAGATCGGAGTAGCGGCGTCACAGATACGCAGTATTTT	CASSQDRSSGVTDTQYF
.	TRBD1	TRBV4-2	TRBJ1-1	TGTGCCAGCAGCCAAGTCCCGGGACAGACGAACACTGAAGCTTTCTTT	CASSQVPGQTNTEAFF
.	.	TRBV28	TRBJ1-1	TGTGCCAGCAGTCCCCGGGGGGGGGCGAACACTGAAGCTTTCTTT	CASSPRGGANTEAFF
.	.	TRBV6-1	TRBJ2-7	TGTGCCAGCAGGGACTACGAGCAGTACTTC	CASRDYEQYF
.	.	TRBV5-6	TRBJ2-1	TGTGCCAGCAGCTTATCCCTAGCGCCCTGGGCCTACAATGAGCAGTTCTTC	CASSLSLAPWAYNEQFF
few	.	TRBV7-3	TRBJ2-3	TGTGCCAGCAGCCTAGGGGGACAAGATACGCAGTATTTT	CASSLGGQDTQYF
once	TRBD1	TRBV19	TRBJ1-1	TGTGCCAGCAGGGGGGTCGTCGCTGAAGCTTTCTTT	CASRGVVAEAFF
.	.	TRBV20-1	TRBJ1-5	TGCAGTGCTAATGGCCCGCCCCAGCATTTT	CSANGPPQHF
.	TRBD2	TRBV7-2	TRBJ2-7	TGTGCCAGCAGCTCTACTAGCGGGAGAGCGGGGGAGCAGTACTTC	CASSSTSGRAGEQYF
.	TRBD1	TRBV30	TRBJ2-7	TGTGCCGGATCGGGACAGGGGTTCGAGCAGTACTTC	CAGSGQGFEQYF
.	TRBD1	TRBV30	TRBJ1-1	TGTGCCTGGGGGCAGGGGGGTGAAGCTTTCTTT	CAWGQGGEAFF
.	.	TRBV7-9	TRBJ1-6	TGTGCCAGCAGCCCCCTCGGCGCGGTGTCACCCCTCCACTTT	CASSPLGAVSPLHF
few	TRBD1	TRBV7-9	TRBJ1-2	TGTGCCAGCAGCCAGGGGGGACCTAACTATGGCTACACCTTC	CASSQGGPNYGYTF
.	TRBD1	TRBV19	TRBJ1-5	TGTGCCAGTAGTATAGCCCAGGGGGCGTTCAATCAGCCCCAGCATTTT	CASSIAQGAFNQPQHF
.	.	TRBV11-2	TRBJ2-7	TGTGCCAGCAGCCCAGTTGGGGCGGGTGGCACCTACGAGCAGTACTTC	CASSPVGAGGTYEQYF
.	.	TRBV4-3	TRBJ2-2	TGCGCCAGCAGCCAAGGGCGTATCGCCGGGGAGCTGTTTTTT	CASSQGRIAGELFF
.	.	TRBV12-5	TRBJ2-1	TGTGCTAGTGGTTTGGTGAACAATGAGCAGTTCTTC	CASGLVNNEQFF
.	.	TRBV6-1	TRBJ2-3	TGTGCCAGTCGACAGGACACTAGCACAGATACGCAGTATTTT	CASRQDTSTDTQYF
.	.	TRBV5-4	TRBJ1-1	TGTGCCAGCAGTATAGGAATAGAAGCTTTCTTT	CASSIGIEAFF
.	.	TRBV14	TRBJ2-1	TGTGCCAGCAGCCGCGGAGCCTGGAATGAGCAGTTCTTC	CASSRGAWNEQFF
.	TRBD2	TRBV29-1	TRBJ2-5	TGCAGCGTTGTACTAGCGGGAGATTTAGAGACCCAGTACTTC	CSVVLAGDLETQYF
.	TRBD1	TRBV5-1	TRBJ2-2	TGCGCCAGCAGCCCGGGACAGGGGATAGCCACCGGGGAGCTGTTTTTT	CASSPGQGIATGELFF
.	TRBD2	TRBV5-6	TRBJ2-7	TGTGCCAGCAGCGGACTAGCGGGAGTGTACGAGCAGTACTTC	CASSGLAGVYEQYF
.	TRBD2	TRBV11-3	TRBJ2-2	TGTGCCAGCAGCCTCGGACTAGCGGAGAACACCGGGGAGCTGTTTTTT	CASSLGLAENTGELFF
.	.	TRBV13	TRBJ1-1	TGTGCCAGCAGCTCCCGACAGACGGGGACTGAAGCTTTCTTT	CASSSRQTGTEAFF
.	.	TRBV5-4	TRBJ1-1	TGTGCCAGCAGCCGCTGGGAGGGCACTGAAGCTTTCTTT	CASSRWEGTEAFF
.	.	TRBV12-5	TRBJ2-3	TGTGCTAGTGGTTTAAGTGGGACAGATACGCAGTATTTT	CASGLSGTDTQYF
.	.	TRBV27	TRBJ2-6	TGTGCCAGCTGGACCGGGCTCGGGGCCAACGTCCTGACTTTC	CASWTGLGANVLTF
.	.	TRBV5-1	TRBJ1-6	TGCGCCAGCAGCCGGCGGGGGGAAGGATCACCCCTCCACTTT	CASSRRGEGSPLHF
.	.	TRBV6-1	TRBJ2-7	TGTGCCAGCAGTGAAGCGGGGGGCAGACCCTACGAGCAGTACTTC	CASSEAGGRPYEQYF
once	TRBD1	TRBV6-4	TRBJ2-3	TGTGCCAGCAGCAGGGGGCGCGGAGATACGCAGTATTTT	CASSRGRGDTQYF
.	.	TRBV6-1	TRBJ2-7	TGTGCCAGCAGTGAAGCACCCACTTACGAGCAGTACTTC	CASSEAPTYEQYF
once	.	TRBV5-6	TRBJ2-7	TGTGCCAGCAGCTTGGGATTGGCGGCAGCCTACGAGCAGTACTTC	CASSLGLAAAYEQYF
.	.	TRBV13	TRBJ1-2	TGTGCCAGCAGCTTAAAGGGGACCCACTATGGCTACACCTTC	CASSLKGTHYGYTF